One and the same sample provided the 12 T cell receptor beta chains below, sequenced in a study of T-cell reconstitution after alpha-beta-depleted transplantation in children. Unique molecular identifiers were incorporated into the prepared TCRbeta library. TCRdb called the PCR reads again in MiXCR, with one record for every CDR3 protein. Among some 220,000 distinct CDR3 sequences, under 9.5% were seen once, and the ten largest hold 5% to 7%. Sequenced material: PBMCs from the stem cell graft donor, taken from the stem cell graft. Source of these receptors: a human donor who donated a stem cell graft to a child with acute lymphoblastic leukemia.

In its sample, this clonotype was seen a few times. V and J are TRBV5-1 and TRBJ2-1; a possible D gene is TRBD1 (5 bases). CDR3 length: 13 residues. The germline gives CDR1 SGHRS, CDR2 YFSETQ. The germline V and J ends were trimmed by 1 base and 8 bases, with 10 bases remaining between them. CDR3 nucleotides: TGCGCCAGCAGCTTGAGACAGCGCGATGAGCAGTTCTTC. Its translation: CASSLRQRDEQFF.

V and J are TRBV2 and TRBJ2-4, with D perhaps TRBD1 or TRBD2 (7 bases each). CDR1 and CDR2 (germline): SNHLY, FYNNEI. The CDR3 has 15 amino acids. V shed 11 bases and J shed 0 bases, with 17 bases lying between them. Here the CDR3 DNA reads TGTGCCTTCAGGGGGGGGATTCTAGCCAAAAACATTCAGTACTTC. This encodes CAFRGGILAKNIQYF.

The chain is built from TRBV5-5 and TRBJ1-1, with unresolved D. This CDR3 contains 13 residues. V was clipped by 4 bases and J by 3 bases, with 10 bases between them. CDR1 SGHKS and CDR2 YYEKEE come from the germline V gene (reference sequence). Written as DNA, the CDR3 is TGTGCCAGCAGCCTTGGACTGCACACTGAAGCTTTCTTT. This gives the protein CASSLGLHTEAFF.

CDR3 amino acids: CASSFGATLHGYTF. CDR3 coding DNA: TGTGCCAGCAGTTTTGGTGCCACCCTCCATGGCTACACCTTC. V is TRBV27 and J is TRBJ1-2; D not resolved. Germline lookup yields CDR1 MNHEY and CDR2 SMNVEV (reference sequence). The germline V and J ends were trimmed by 3 bases and 6 bases, with 14 bases remaining between them. The CDR3 loop spans 14 amino acids.

This clonotype was detected many times. The genes are TRBV7-9 and TRBJ1-1; D remains ambiguous. Germline V lookup: CDR1 SEHNR, CDR2 FQNEAQ (reference sequence). The V end lost 6 bases, the J end lost 8 bases, and 7 bases lay between the germline ends. This CDR3 has 10 amino acids. The CDR3 region has the DNA TGTGCCAGCAGTGGACGCGAAGCTTTCTTT. Encoded protein: CASSGREAFF.

This clonotype was picked up many times. V usage is TRBV29-1 and J usage is TRBJ1-6; D gene uncertain. Trimming removed 0 bases at V and 14 bases at J, with 20 bases between. From germline, CDR1 is SQVTM and CDR2 ANQGSEA. This CDR3 is 15 amino acids long. In nucleotides, the CDR3 is TGCAGCGTTGAAGAAGTTTCCCCCGTGGGTCTCACCCTCCACTTT. Protein: CSVEEVSPVGLTLHF.

This clonotype came up many times. This sequence joins TRBV4-2 and TRBJ2-7; TRBD2 aligns across 7 bases. The CDR3 spans 16 residues. CDR1 and CDR2 (germline): LGHNA, YNFKEQ. V shed 1 base and J 2 bases; nucleotides not matched to a gene: 8. The CDR3, as DNA: TGTGCCAGCAGCCAAGGTAAAGCCCTAGCGGCCTACGAGCAGTACTTC. This translates into CASSQGKALAAYEQYF.

The rearrangement uses TRBV7-9 and TRBJ1-2; D remains unclear. This CDR3 has 16 amino acids. V gave up 5 bases and J gave up 0 bases, with 16 bases separating them. Per the germline V gene, CDR1 is SEHNR and CDR2 is FQNEAQ (reference sequence). The CDR3 here is CASSKSGPITNYGYTF. The CDR3 DNA sequence: TGTGCCAGCAGCAAAAGTGGACCGATCACTAACTATGGCTACACCTTC.

This clonotype was found a few times. The chain uses TRBV2 and TRBJ2-1; 12 bases are shared with TRBD2. J was trimmed by 1 base and V by 10 bases; bases with no gene match: 8. The germline V gene encodes CDR1 SNHLY and CDR2 FYNNEI. CDR3 length: 16 amino acids. DNA for the CDR3: TGTGCCACTCCCCCTAGCGGGGGGGTTTCCTACAATGAGCAGTTCTTC. It is translated as CATPPSGGVSYNEQFF.

This chain uses TRBV5-1 with TRBJ2-7; D is perhaps TRBD1 (6 bases). In germline, CDR1 is SGHRS, CDR2 YFSETQ. Trimming removed 3 bases from V and 4 bases from J, with 17 bases in between. This CDR3 is built from 15 residues. The CDR3 DNA sequence: TGCGCCAGCAGCTCCGACGTTTCACAGGGATACGAGCAGTACTTC. Its protein is CASSSDVSQGYEQYF. Full variable domain (remainder filled in from reference TRBV5-1 and TRBJ2-7): KAGVTQTPRYLIKTRGQQVTLSCSPISGHRSVSWYQQTPGQGLQFLFEYFSETQRNKGNFPGRFSGRQFSNSRSEMNVSTLELGDSALYLCASSSDVSQGYEQYFGPGTRLTVT.

The sample holds many counts of this clonotype. The chain couples TRBV20-1 to TRBJ2-1; 9 nucleotides agree with TRBD2. Germline CDR1 is DFQATT and CDR2 is SNEGSKA (reference sequence). The CDR3 covers 15 residues. Unmatched junction bases numbered 11, after V lost 3 bases and J lost 8 bases. As DNA, the CDR3 is TGCAGTGCTAGGACCCCAAGGACTAGCGTACATGAGCAGTTCTTC. Protein product: CSARTPRTSVHEQFF.

This clonotype was counted only a few times. This rearrangement joins TRBV5-8 to TRBJ2-7; TRBD1 aligns across 7 bases. This CDR3 contains 16 residues. Losses at the gene ends were 0 bases for V and 2 bases for J; bases not matched to a gene: 8. Germline V gives CDR1 SGHTS, CDR2 YDEGEE. The DNA for the CDR3 is TGTGCCAGCAGCTTGGGTCTGGGGACAGCCACCTACGAGCAGTACTTC. It codes for CASSLGLGTATYEQYF.